This T cell receptor (beta chain) was obtained from a study of T cell responses to AZD1222 COVID-19 vaccine. Study-wide results and caveats: Of the AZD1222 recipients, only 5 to 7 were seropositive at baseline. There were mostly white British donors and more females than males, and clonal diversity was possibly underestimated. Repertoire collection took place solely once the T cell response had peaked. Nearly half of unique spike-specific TCRs reportedly avoided B.1.351 and B.1.1.7 mutated regions.

This CDR3 spans 13 amino acids. The ends were cut back, 4 bases at V and 5 bases at J, with 8 bases in the middle. Assay: immunoSEQ multiplex PCR; the TCRdb copy retains only in-frame clones and omits some. Of 100,000 to 150,000 clones listed, around 89% were seen once; the top ten hold roughly 11%. This clone was seen just once. Its antigen remains unidentified. The specimen comprised peripheral blood, sampled on day 0 of MenACWY control vaccination. The sequence was collected from an adult in good health. The chain carries TRBV12-3 or TRBV12-4 and TRBJ1-4, with D uncertain. CDR3 sequence: CASSSPLNEKLFF. The CDR3 DNA sequence: TGTGCCAGCAGTTCCCCTCTCAATGAAAAACTGTTTTTT.